The clone carrying this T cell receptor beta chain was observed once. The data stem from a study of blood T cell repertoires in COVID-19. This CDR3 comprises 17 residues. Trimming removed 8 bases from V and 1 base from J, with 22 bases in between. Germline CDR1 and CDR2: ENHRY and SYGVKD. Clones were read by immunoSEQ multiplex PCR, and TCRdb kept only the in-frame ones, dropping some. The sample has 150,000 to 200,000 clones; around nine tenths are singletons. The J gene is TRBJ2-3, the V gene TRBV10-3; a possible D gene is TRBD1 (6 bases). The sequencing input was peripheral blood. This clonotype originated in a man between 18 and 29 years old with active or convalescent COVID-19. CDR3 DNA: TGTGCCATCCAGGCCGGCGAGACAGGTTGGGGCACAGATACGCAGTATTTT. Protein: CAIQAGETGWGTDTQYF.